This passage covers 8 T cell receptor beta chains from one sample sequenced in a study of blood T cell repertoires in COVID-19. This table comes from immunoSEQ multiplex PCR, and its TCRdb copy is limited to in-frame clones, with some not included. The repertoire has about 210,000 clones, roughly 84% of them found once; the top ten carry around 9.5%. The sequenced sample consisted of peripheral blood. Receptors were obtained from a man aged 45-65 years with active or convalescent COVID-19.

The chain is built from TRBV28 and TRBJ1-1, with D perhaps matching TRBD1 (6 bases). Germline V gene lookup returns CDR1 MDHEN and CDR2 SYDVKM. The CDR3 contains 15 residues. The V gene lost 3 bases and the J gene lost 4 bases, with 15 bases spanning the gap. The CDR3 DNA reads as TGTGCCAGCAGTTTGGGGGGGGCGAGAGGCACTGAAGCTTTCTTT. This encodes CASSLGGARGTEAFF. Full variable domain (outside the CDR3, taken from reference TRBV28 and TRBJ1-1): DVKVTQSSRYLVKRTGEKVFLECVQDMDHENMFWYRQDPGLGLRLIYFSYDVKMKEKGDIPEGYSVSREKKERFSLILESASTNQTSMYLCASSLGGARGTEAFFGQGTRLTVV.

CDR3 DNA sequence: TGTGCCAGCAGCCTTCAGGGGGACTCAATGAGGAACACTGAAGCTTTCTTT. This translates into CASSLQGDSMRNTEAFF. V gene TRBV7-2 combines with J gene TRBJ1-1, with 7 bases fitting TRBD1. The CDR3 loop spans 17 amino acids. The V segment lost 5 bases and the J segment 1 base; nucleotides outside the gene matches: 13. Germline loops: CDR1 SGHTA, CDR2 FQGNSA.

The rearrangement joins TRBV6-5 to TRBJ1-3, with 9 bases lining up with TRBD1. From germline, CDR1 is MNHEY and CDR2 SVGAGI. This CDR3 has 14 residues. V lost 2 bases, J lost 4 bases, and 0 bases stayed unmatched. The CDR3 spells CASSYGTGGNTIYF. The CDR3 DNA reads as TGTGCCAGCAGTTACGGGACAGGGGGAAACACCATATATTTT.

This rearrangement joins TRBV5-1 to TRBJ2-7; 7 nucleotides line up with TRBD1. V trimming: 6 bases; J trimming: 3 bases; junction bases outside the gene matches: 6. The CDR3 totals 13 residues. The V gene's germline CDR1 is SGHRS and CDR2 YFSETQ. The DNA for the CDR3 is TGCGCCAGCAAGGGGGACAGTTACTACGAGCAGTACTTC. Encoded protein: CASKGDSYYEQYF.

The chain has TRBV27 and TRBJ1-5; no definite D call. V was shortened by 6 bases and J by 7 bases, with 16 bases between the two germline ends. The CDR3 is made up of 14 amino acids. Germline V CDR1 and CDR2: MNHEY, SMNVEV (reference sequence). The CDR3 spells CASSLDSSGQPQHF. CDR3 sequence (DNA): TGTGCCAGCAGCCTAGACTCGTCGGGGCAGCCCCAGCATTTT.

V gene TRBV7-9 combines with J gene TRBJ1-1; 8 positions match TRBD1. There are 15 residues in the CDR3. The germline V gene encodes CDR1 SEHNR and CDR2 FQNEAQ (reference sequence). The trim removed 1 base at V and 1 base at J, leaving 2 bases unmatched. CDR3 residues: CASSLVTGANTEAFF. CDR3 DNA sequence: TGTGCCAGCAGCTTAGTGACAGGGGCGAACACTGAAGCTTTCTTT.

The table lists this clone with a few counts. The chain employs TRBV3-1 (or the pseudogene TRBV3-2) and TRBJ1-2; TRBD1 is a possible D gene (6 bases). Deletions cut 0 bases from V and 4 bases from J, with 12 bases between. This CDR3 spans 15 amino acids. Germline V gene data show CDR1 as LGHDT and CDR2 as YNNKEL (reference sequence). The CDR3 nucleotides are TGTGCCAGCAGCCAAGATATTCAGGGGTTCTATGGCTACACCTTC. Amino acids: CASSQDIQGFYGYTF.

This rearrangement joins TRBV3-1 (or the pseudogene TRBV3-2) to TRBJ2-7, with D unresolved. V lost 1 base, J lost 7 bases, and 20 bases lay in between. Germline V gives CDR1 LGHDT, CDR2 YNNKEL (reference sequence). This CDR3 has 16 amino acids. CDR3 in DNA: TGTGCCAGCAGCCAAGCTTGCAGTCGCTCAGGCGTTGAGCAGTACGTC. It specifies CASSQACSRSGVEQYV.